This T cell receptor (beta chain) originates from a study of OX40 agonist ivuxolimab in advanced cancers. Background for the entire study: Ivuxolimab was an agonistic, fully human IgG2 monoclonal antibody directed against OX40 (CD134), a costimulatory receptor. Intravenous ivuxolimab was administered to patients every 2 weeks at six dose levels: 0.01, 0.1, 0.3, 1.5, 3 and 10 mg/kg. Among the 50 to 55 dose-escalation patients, about 19 had hepatocellular carcinoma, approximately 15 melanoma, 9 renal cell carcinoma and 9 head and neck cancer. A male proportion of nearly 85% and a mean age of approximately 61 years, ranging from about 23 to 90, were recorded for the dose-escalation cohort. Prior anti-PD-1, anti-PD-L1 or anti-CTLA-4 therapy was permitted, and checkpoint inhibitors had been received by about 37% of dose-escalation patients. Partial responses occurred in three dose-escalation patients, of whom one had hepatocellular carcinoma and two had cutaneous melanoma. The purpose of peripheral TCRbeta sequencing was to test whether ivuxolimab changed TCR sequence diversity and led to clonal T-cell expansion. The paper covers the monotherapy dose-escalation part of the phase I ivuxolimab trial, which included N = 52 patients. What the work shows at the level of the full study, not this receptor alone: After ivuxolimab, more expanded clones were found on average in CD8+ T cells than in CD4+ T cells. At doses of 0.1 to 3.0 mg/kg, clonal expansion of both CD4+ and CD8+ T cells in blood was seen between baseline and week 6. The antigen specificity of the clonally expanded peripheral T cells was not determined. Low levels of normalized T-cell clonal expansion were also seen in some nonresponding patients. Partial responders in the 0.1-3.0 mg/kg groups had among the lowest normalized peripheral clonal expansion, especially among CD8+ T cells.

To sequence the TCRbeta CDR3 region, genomic DNA was isolated from the sorted cells. TCRbeta CDR3 regions were sequenced using the immunoSEQ Assay. Here the immuneACCESS table is served through TCRdb, limited to in-frame sequences with V and J called. Missing clones are a known gap in these copies; in checked studies unresolved V genes cover under half, and the rest lacks a known reason. This sample comprises 20,000 to 30,000 clones, just over 90% of them detected only once. The ten biggest clones cover roughly 50% of the sample. CDR1 and CDR2 were assigned from the germline V gene as SGDLS and YYNGEE. CDR3 length: 16 amino acids, cysteine to phenylalanine. Only the CDR3 DNA is retained, 48 bases long and in frame from the first base. V trim: 0 bases; J trim: 9 bases; unmatched bases: 8. Patients with autoimmune disease history or receiving systemic immunosuppression were excluded from the trial. Peripheral blood for TCR sequencing was collected from all dose cohorts at baseline, on cycle 4 day 1, and on cycle 7 day 1. The samples were drawn from a first-in-human, open-label, multicenter phase I dose-escalation trial of ivuxolimab. Adults with locally advanced or metastatic melanoma, renal cell, hepatocellular, or head and neck squamous cell carcinoma were enrolled in the trial. CD4+ and CD8+ T cells were sorted separately from peripheral blood before TCR sequencing.

Concerning this clone: Its antigen remains unidentified. The record has no base qualities; no much larger clone is one base away.

This sample comprised CD4+ or CD8+ T cells sorted from blood, obtained in a trial of the OX40 agonist ivuxolimab. This sequence uses TRBV9 and TRBJ2-1, with 11 bases in between that match TRBD2. The receptor was derived from an adult with an advanced solid tumor such as melanoma, head and neck, liver or kidney cancer. The sequenced DNA is TGTGCCAGCAGCGTAGGGAGTAGCGGGGGGGAATTTGAGCAGTTCTTC. This translates into CASSVGSSGGEFEQFF.